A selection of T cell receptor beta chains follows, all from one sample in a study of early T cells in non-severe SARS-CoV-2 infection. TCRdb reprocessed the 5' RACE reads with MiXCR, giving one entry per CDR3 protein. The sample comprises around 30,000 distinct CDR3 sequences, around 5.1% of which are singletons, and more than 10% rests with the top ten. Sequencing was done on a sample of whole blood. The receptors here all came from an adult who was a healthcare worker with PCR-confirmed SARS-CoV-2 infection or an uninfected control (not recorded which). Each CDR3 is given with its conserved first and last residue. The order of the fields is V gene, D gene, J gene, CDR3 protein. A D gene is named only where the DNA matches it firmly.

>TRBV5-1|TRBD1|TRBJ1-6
CASSRDRDNSPLHF
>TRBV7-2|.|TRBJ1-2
CASSRGAGQDGYTF
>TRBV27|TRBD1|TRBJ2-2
CASSLAGTENTGELFF
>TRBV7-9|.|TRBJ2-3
CASSPMGYTDTQYF
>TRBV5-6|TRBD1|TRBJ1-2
CASSSTGAGYTF
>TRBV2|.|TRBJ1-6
CASSAERTVNSPLHF
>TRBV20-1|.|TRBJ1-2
CSAREGGTYGYTF
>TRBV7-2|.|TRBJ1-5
CASSLKGNNQPQHF
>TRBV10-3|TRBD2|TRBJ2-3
CAIRGQLAGLADTQYF
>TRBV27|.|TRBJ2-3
CASTPRWGTDTQYF
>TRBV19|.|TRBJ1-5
CASRDRNSNQPQHF
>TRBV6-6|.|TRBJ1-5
CASREWGTGGQPQHF
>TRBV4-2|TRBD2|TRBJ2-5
CASSQEGSGVETQYF
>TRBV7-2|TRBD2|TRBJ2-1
CASSPAKWSGGDNEQFF
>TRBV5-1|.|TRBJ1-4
CASSVQTTNEKLFF
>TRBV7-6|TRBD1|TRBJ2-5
CASSLAGQGSPLHF
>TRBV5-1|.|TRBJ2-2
CASSIVAGSDTGELFF
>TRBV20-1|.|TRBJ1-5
CSARAGRDQPQHF
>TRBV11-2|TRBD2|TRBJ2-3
CASSHTSGSRTDTQYF
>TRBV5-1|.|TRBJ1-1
CASSLALDTEAFF
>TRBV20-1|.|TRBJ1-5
CSATPLGQGNQPQHF
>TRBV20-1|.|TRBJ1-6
CSAIRTENSPLHF
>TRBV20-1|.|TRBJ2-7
CSANKGLGYEQYF
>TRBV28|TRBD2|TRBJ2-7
CASSPADSGRPYEQYF
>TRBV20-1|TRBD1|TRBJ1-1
CSARTRDRGRSEAFF
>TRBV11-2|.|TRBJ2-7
CASSLDSIYEQYF
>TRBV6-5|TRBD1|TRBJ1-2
CASRGQGNYGYTF
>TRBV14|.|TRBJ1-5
CASSQGVSQPQHF
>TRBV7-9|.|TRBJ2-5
CASMGKSQETQYF
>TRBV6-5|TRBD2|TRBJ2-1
CASSEGTSGMIYNEQFF
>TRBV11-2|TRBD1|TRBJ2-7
CASSLDWRTGGFLNGEQYF
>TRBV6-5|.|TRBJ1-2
CASSTGRVRDGYTF
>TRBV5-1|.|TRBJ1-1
CASSPGTASRDTEAFF
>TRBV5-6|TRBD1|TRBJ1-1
CASSLRQGVFTEAFF
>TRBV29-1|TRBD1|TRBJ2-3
CSVARGRPDTQYF
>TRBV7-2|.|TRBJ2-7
CASGEVLSSYEQYF
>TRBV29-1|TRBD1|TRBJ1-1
CSVLTGGGEAFF
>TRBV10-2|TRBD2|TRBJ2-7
CATRGTSGYEQYF
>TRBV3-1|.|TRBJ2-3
CVSSQAAGALADTQYF
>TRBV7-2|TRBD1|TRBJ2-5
CASSAGTGGLTQYF
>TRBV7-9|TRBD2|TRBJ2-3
CASSFGLAVADTQYF
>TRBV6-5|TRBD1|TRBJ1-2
CASSRGTGGIYGYTF